These 20 T cell receptor beta chains originate from one sample sequenced in a study of blood T cells in healthy people across ages. Through a sample-barcoded 5' primer and a J-beta primer mix, a second PCR was run for roughly 6 to 12 cycles. Each CDR3 protein is one row after TCRdb ran MiXCR on the 5' RACE reads. The sample includes some 1.5 million distinct CDR3 sequences, 28% of them seen just once. The source material was blood. These receptors all stem from a woman in her 30s in good health.

The rearrangement uses TRBV7-6 and TRBJ1-2; the D is unclear. Germline values: CDR1 SGHVS, CDR2 FNYEAQ. Trimming stripped 2 bases from V and 6 bases from J, with 16 bases between. The CDR3 sequence is 15 residues long. The CDR3 region is CASSLNDVAKDGYTF. DNA for the CDR3: TGTGCCAGCAGCTTAAATGATGTAGCTAAAGATGGCTACACCTTC.

The V and J genes are TRBV2 and TRBJ1-2; unclear D gene. There are 14 residues in the CDR3. V lost 6 bases and J lost 8, with 19 bases in between. CDR1 and CDR2 from the germline V gene are SNHLY and FYNNEI. The DNA of the CDR3 is TGTGCCAGCAGCGAGTCGTCCGTGCTGGAGGGCTACACCTTC. This codes for CASSESSVLEGYTF.

This clonotype has a count of ten or more. The chain couples TRBV5-1 to TRBJ2-5, with D possibly being TRBD1 or TRBD2 (5 bases each). From germline, CDR1 is SGHRS and CDR2 YFSETQ. This CDR3 has 15 residues. The ends were cut back, 4 bases at V and 5 bases at J, with 18 bases in the middle. This CDR3 reads CASSRRSQGGETQYF. CDR3 DNA: TGCGCCAGCAGCAGGAGGTCCCAGGGCGGTGAGACCCAGTACTTC.

A remark on this clonotype: One end of the junction varies from germline; a read error may be responsible. The V gene is TRBV11-2, the J gene TRBJ2-3, with D perhaps matching TRBD2 (7 bases). The CDR3 totals 15 residues. Looked up from germline, CDR1 is SGHAT and CDR2 is FQNNGV. CDR3 protein: CASSLAGGYTDAQYF. CDR3 nucleotide sequence: TGTGCCAGCAGCTTAGCGGGGGGCTACACAGATGCGCAGTATTTT. The full variable domain, completed using reference TRBV11-2 and TRBJ2-3, is EAGVAQSPRYKIIEKRQSVAFWCNPISGHATLYWYQQILGQGPKLLIQFQNNGVVDDSQLPKDRFSAERLKGVDSTLKIQPAKLEDSAVYLCASSLAGGYTDAQYFGPGTRLTVL.

The V gene is TRBV24-1, the J gene TRBJ2-5; possibly TRBD1 for D (6 bases). Germline loops: CDR1 KGHDR, CDR2 SFDVKD. The CDR3 runs to 15 residues. The V and J ends lost 7 bases and 5 bases respectively, with 19 bases between them. CDR3 loop: CATSGKYRAAETQYF. The CDR3 DNA reads as TGTGCCACCAGCGGCAAGTACAGGGCCGCCGAGACCCAGTACTTC.

In its sample, this clonotype was seen a few times. The V gene is TRBV3-1, the J gene TRBJ2-5, with 8 positions matching TRBD1. Unmatched junction bases numbered 14, after V lost 6 bases and J lost 8 bases. Germline V gene lookup returns CDR1 LGHDT and CDR2 YNNKEL (reference sequence). CDR3 size: 15 residues. CDR3 amino acids: CASSLGGTGGQTQYF. Here the CDR3 DNA reads TGTGCCAGCAGTCTCGGCGGCACAGGGGGACAAACCCAGTACTTC.

This chain links TRBV7-6 with TRBJ2-2; 8 bases are a match to TRBD1. The V and J ends lost 1 base and 6 bases, in that order; junction bases with no gene match: 7. Germline assignment: CDR1 SGHVS and CDR2 FNYEAQ. The CDR3 is 16 residues long. CDR3 nucleotide sequence: TGTGCCAGCAGCTTAGAATCGGACAGGGTCGCCGGGGAGCTGTTTTTT. Translating it yields CASSLESDRVAGELFF.

This clonotype has only a few counts. The rearrangement links TRBV29-1 to TRBJ1-1; D not certain. This CDR3 has 12 residues. The germline V gene has CDR1 SQVTM and CDR2 ANQGSEA. The ends were cut back, 6 bases at V and 2 bases at J, with 10 bases in the middle. The CDR3 loop is CSVQTFNTEAFF. As DNA, the CDR3 is TGCAGCGTCCAAACATTTAACACTGAAGCTTTCTTT.

This clonotype showed up just a few times. This chain uses TRBV7-9 with TRBJ1-1; no reliable D call. The germline CDR1 and CDR2 sequences are SEHNR and FQNEAQ (reference sequence). V was clipped by 0 bases and J by 5 bases, with 10 bases between them. The CDR3 sequence is 14 residues long. The CDR3 protein is CASSLALSRTEAFF. In DNA form, the CDR3 reads TGTGCCAGCAGCTTAGCCTTGTCTAGGACTGAAGCTTTCTTT.

This chain connects TRBV28 to TRBJ2-1, with TRBD1 as a possible D gene (6 bases). The CDR3 consists of 14 residues. The germline V gene has CDR1 MDHEN and CDR2 SYDVKM. Deletions cut 1 base from V and 5 bases from J, with 9 bases between. As DNA, the CDR3 is TGTGCCAGCAGTTTATTTAGGACAGACAATGAGCAGTTCTTC. This gives the protein CASSLFRTDNEQFF.

The V and J genes are TRBV7-2 and TRBJ2-3, with D perhaps TRBD1 (6 bases). The germline V and J ends were trimmed by 1 base and 4 bases, with 12 bases remaining between them. CDR1 is SGHTA and CDR2 is FQGNSA in the germline V gene. This CDR3 has 15 amino acids. CDR3 region: CASSLDRTASDTQYF. CDR3 DNA: TGTGCCAGCAGCTTAGATAGGACAGCCTCAGATACGCAGTATTTT. Full variable domain (rest looked up from reference TRBV7-2 and TRBJ2-3): GAGVSQSPSNKVTEKGKDVELRCDPISGHTALYWYRQSLGQGLEFLIYFQGNSAPDKSGLPSDRFSAERTGGSVSTLTIQRTQQEDSAVYLCASSLDRTASDTQYFGPGTRLTVL.

The chain employs TRBV5-1 and TRBJ2-3; 10 positions agree with TRBD1. Per the germline V gene, CDR1 is SGHRS and CDR2 is YFSETQ. The CDR3 loop spans 15 amino acids. V lost 3 bases and J lost 6; bases outside the gene matches: 7. CDR3 sequence reads: CASSWTGQGVDTQYF. As DNA, the CDR3 is TGCGCCAGCAGCTGGACTGGACAGGGGGTCGATACGCAGTATTTT.

V and J are TRBV7-2 and TRBJ1-4, with TRBD1 matching over 7 bases. The CDR3 totals 15 residues. The J segment lost 4 bases and the V segment lost 4 bases, leaving 6 bases of the junction unmatched. Germline CDR1 reads SGHTA; CDR2 reads FQGNSA. As DNA, the CDR3 is TGTGCCAGCAGCTCGGGACAGACTTATAATGAAAAACTGTTTTTT. It is translated as CASSSGQTYNEKLFF.

This clonotype has a handful of counts. The chain combines TRBV5-1 with TRBJ2-5; 9 nucleotides align to TRBD2. Germline CDR1 is SGHRS and CDR2 is YFSETQ. Trimming removed 5 bases from V and 5 bases from J; junction bases left unmatched: 7. The CDR3 is 14 amino acids. CDR3 region: CASRLSGRGETQYF. In DNA, the CDR3 is TGCGCCAGCAGACTTAGCGGGAGAGGGGAGACCCAGTACTTC.

This clonotype came up a few times. The chain recombines TRBV18 with TRBJ1-5; no firm D call. The V gene's germline CDR1 is KGHSH and CDR2 LQKENI. There are 14 residues in the CDR3. V was pared by 2 bases and J by 4 bases, with 9 bases between. The CDR3 reads CASSPEILNQPQHF. DNA for the CDR3: TGTGCCAGCTCACCAGAAATTCTTAATCAGCCCCAGCATTTT.

The rearrangement joins TRBV11-2 to TRBJ1-5; D might be TRBD1 (5 bases). V was clipped by 4 bases and J by 4 bases, with 14 bases between them. This CDR3 is built from 15 residues. Germline values: CDR1 SGHAT, CDR2 FQNNGV. The CDR3 DNA follows: TGTGCCAGCAGCTCCCAGGGATCTAATAATCAGCCCCAGCATTTT. Translated, it gives CASSSQGSNNQPQHF. Combining the CDR3 with reference TRBV11-2 and TRBJ1-5 gives the whole variable domain EAGVAQSPRYKIIEKRQSVAFWCNPISGHATLYWYQQILGQGPKLLIQFQNNGVVDDSQLPKDRFSAERLKGVDSTLKIQPAKLEDSAVYLCASSSQGSNNQPQHFGDGTRLSIL.

The chain recombines TRBV7-3 with TRBJ2-1; 8 nucleotides match TRBD2. CDR3 size: 18 residues. Germline V CDR1 and CDR2: SGHTA, FQGTGA. V gave up 4 bases and J gave up 5 bases; unmatched junction bases: 16. The CDR3 bases are TGTGCCAGCAGCTCTACCCGAGGGCAGCGGGGGCTCGACAATGAGCAGTTCTTC. Translated: CASSSTRGQRGLDNEQFF.

The chain links TRBV10-3 to TRBJ2-7; D ambiguous. Germline-derived CDR1 and CDR2 are ENHRY and SYGVKD. V was cut by 6 bases and J by 0 bases, with 9 bases left in between. The CDR3 consists of 13 residues. The DNA of the CDR3 is TGTGCCATCAGAGGGCTAAGCTCCTACGAGCAGTACTTC. Its protein is CAIRGLSSYEQYF.

Only a few counts were recorded for this clonotype. The J gene is TRBJ2-7, the V gene TRBV5-4, with 8 bases matching TRBD1. The germline gives CDR1 SGHNT, CDR2 YYREEE (reference sequence). This CDR3 is built from 16 residues. The trim removed 0 bases at V and 6 bases at J, leaving 11 bases unmatched. This chain's CDR3 is CASSLEVGQGPGEQYF. Here the CDR3 DNA reads TGTGCCAGCAGCTTGGAAGTCGGACAGGGCCCTGGCGAGCAGTACTTC.

V is TRBV5-5 and J is TRBJ1-1; 7 bases agree with TRBD1. The CDR3 has 14 amino acids. V lost 7 bases to trimming and J lost 4 bases; unmatched junction nucleotides: 10. Germline assignment: CDR1 SGHKS and CDR2 YYEKEE (reference sequence). CDR3 amino acids: CASEDYRGGTEAFF. In nucleotides, the CDR3 is TGTGCCAGCGAGGATTACAGGGGTGGCACTGAAGCTTTCTTT.